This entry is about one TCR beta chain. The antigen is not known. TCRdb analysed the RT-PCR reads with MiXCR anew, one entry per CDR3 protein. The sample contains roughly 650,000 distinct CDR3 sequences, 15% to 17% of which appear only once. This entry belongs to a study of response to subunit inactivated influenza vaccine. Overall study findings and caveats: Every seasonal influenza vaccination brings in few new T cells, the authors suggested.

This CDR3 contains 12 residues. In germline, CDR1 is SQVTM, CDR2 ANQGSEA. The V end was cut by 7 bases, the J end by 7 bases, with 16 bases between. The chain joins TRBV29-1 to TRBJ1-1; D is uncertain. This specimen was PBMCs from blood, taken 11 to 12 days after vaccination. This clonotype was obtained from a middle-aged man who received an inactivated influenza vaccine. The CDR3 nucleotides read TGCAGCGCCTACTCCTTAGACGTTGAAGCTTTCTTT. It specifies CSAYSLDVEAFF.